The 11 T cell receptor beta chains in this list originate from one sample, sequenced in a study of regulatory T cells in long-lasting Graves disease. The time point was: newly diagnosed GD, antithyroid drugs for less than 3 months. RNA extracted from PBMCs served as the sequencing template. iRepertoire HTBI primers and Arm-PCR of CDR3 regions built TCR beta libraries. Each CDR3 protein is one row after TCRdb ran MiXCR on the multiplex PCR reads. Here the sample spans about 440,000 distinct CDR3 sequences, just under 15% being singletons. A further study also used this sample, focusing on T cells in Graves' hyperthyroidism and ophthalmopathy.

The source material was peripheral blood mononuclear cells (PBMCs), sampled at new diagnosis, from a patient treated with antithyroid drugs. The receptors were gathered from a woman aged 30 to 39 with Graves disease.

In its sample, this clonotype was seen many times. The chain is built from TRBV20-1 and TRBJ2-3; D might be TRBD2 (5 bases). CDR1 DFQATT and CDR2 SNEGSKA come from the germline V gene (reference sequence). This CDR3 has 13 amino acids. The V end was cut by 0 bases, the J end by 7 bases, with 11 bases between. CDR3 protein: CSARDGSSNTQYF. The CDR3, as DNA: TGCAGTGCTAGAGATGGGTCTAGCAATACGCAGTATTTT.

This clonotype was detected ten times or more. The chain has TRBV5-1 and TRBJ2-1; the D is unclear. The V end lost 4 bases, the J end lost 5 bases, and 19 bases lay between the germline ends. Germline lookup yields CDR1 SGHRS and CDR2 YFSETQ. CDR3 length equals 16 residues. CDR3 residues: CASSLLVSSANNEQFF. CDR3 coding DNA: TGCGCCAGCAGCCTGTTAGTGAGCTCGGCAAACAATGAGCAGTTCTTC.

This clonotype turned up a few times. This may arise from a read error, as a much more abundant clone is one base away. CDR3 loop: CASSWGARLAGVGETQHF. For the CDR3, the DNA is TGTGCCAGCAGTTGGGGCGCGCGACTAGCGGGAGTTGGAGAGACCCAGCACTTC. The chain employs TRBV28 and TRBJ2-1; 12 bases are a match to TRBD2. The germline CDR1 and CDR2 sequences are MDHEN and SYDVKM. CDR3 length: 18 amino acids.

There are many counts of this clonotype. In nucleotides, the CDR3 is TGTGCCAGCTCACGACCGGGACTAGCGGGAGAGAGGGAGCAGTTCTTC. Translated: CASSRPGLAGEREQFF. This chain links TRBV18 with TRBJ2-1; the match to TRBD2 covers 14 bases. CDR1 is KGHSH, CDR2 LQKENI, per germline. The CDR3 sequence is 16 residues long. The junction had 9 bases not matched to a gene; V was cut back by 4 bases and J by 10 bases. Supplemented by reference TRBV18 and TRBJ2-1, the full variable domain reads NAGVMQNPRHLVRRRGQEARLRCSPMKGHSHVYWYRQLPEEGLKFMVYLQKENIIDESGMPKERFSAEFPKEGPSILRIQQVVRGDSAAYFCASSRPGLAGEREQFFGPGTRLTVL.

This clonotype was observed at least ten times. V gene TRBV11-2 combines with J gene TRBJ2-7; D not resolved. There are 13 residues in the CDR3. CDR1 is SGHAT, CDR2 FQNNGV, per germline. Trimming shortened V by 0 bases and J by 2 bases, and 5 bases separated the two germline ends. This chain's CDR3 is CASSLEVTYEQYF. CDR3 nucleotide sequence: TGTGCCAGCAGCTTAGAAGTAACCTACGAGCAGTACTTC.

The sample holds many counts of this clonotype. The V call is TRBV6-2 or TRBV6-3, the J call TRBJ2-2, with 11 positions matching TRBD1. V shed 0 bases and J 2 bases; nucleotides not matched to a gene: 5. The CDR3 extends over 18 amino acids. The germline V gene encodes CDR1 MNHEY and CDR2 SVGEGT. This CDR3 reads CASSYSWTGGYNTGELFF. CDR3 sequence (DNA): TGTGCCAGCAGTTACTCCTGGACAGGGGGCTATAACACCGGGGAGCTGTTTTTT.

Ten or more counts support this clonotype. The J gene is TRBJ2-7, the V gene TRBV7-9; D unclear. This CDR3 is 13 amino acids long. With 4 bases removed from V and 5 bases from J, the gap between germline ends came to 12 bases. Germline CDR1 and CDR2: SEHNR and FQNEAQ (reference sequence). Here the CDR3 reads CASSYLSDNEQYF. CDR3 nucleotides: TGTGCCAGCAGCTACTTGTCGGATAACGAGCAGTACTTC.

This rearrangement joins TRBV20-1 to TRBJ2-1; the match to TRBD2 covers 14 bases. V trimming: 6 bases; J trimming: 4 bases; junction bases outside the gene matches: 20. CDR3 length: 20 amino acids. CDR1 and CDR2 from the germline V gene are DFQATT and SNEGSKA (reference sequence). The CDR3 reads CSARAMTGTSGSGKYNEQFF. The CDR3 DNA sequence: TGCAGTGCCAGGGCGATGACCGGGACTAGCGGGAGTGGGAAGTACAATGAGCAGTTCTTC.

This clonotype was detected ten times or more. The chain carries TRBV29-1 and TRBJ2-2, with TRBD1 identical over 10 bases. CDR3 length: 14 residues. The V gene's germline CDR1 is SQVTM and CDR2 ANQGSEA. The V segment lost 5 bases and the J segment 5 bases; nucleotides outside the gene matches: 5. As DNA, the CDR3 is TGCAGCGTTCGGGACAGGGGTGAGACCGGGGAGCTGTTTTTT. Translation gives CSVRDRGETGELFF.

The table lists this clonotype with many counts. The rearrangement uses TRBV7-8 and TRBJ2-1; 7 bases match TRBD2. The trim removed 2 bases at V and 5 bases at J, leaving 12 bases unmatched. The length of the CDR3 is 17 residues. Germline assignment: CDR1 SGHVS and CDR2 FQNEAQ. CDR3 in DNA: TGTGCCAGCAGCTTATACATTCCGGGACTACCAGACAATGAGCAGTTCTTC. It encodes CASSLYIPGLPDNEQFF.

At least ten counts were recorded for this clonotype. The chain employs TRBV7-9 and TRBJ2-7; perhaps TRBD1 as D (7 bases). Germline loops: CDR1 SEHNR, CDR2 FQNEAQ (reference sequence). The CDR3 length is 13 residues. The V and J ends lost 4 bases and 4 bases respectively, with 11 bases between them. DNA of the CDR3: TGTGCCAGCAGCTCCAGGGGGGAGTACGAGCAGTACTTC. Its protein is CASSSRGEYEQYF.